The 6 T cell receptor beta chains listed next were all sequenced from one sample in a study of OX40 agonist ivuxolimab in advanced cancers. Profiling relied on immunoSEQ multiplex PCR, and the TCRdb table lists in-frame clones only, not all of them. The table shows about 27,000 clones, with 81% occurring only once. Source: CD4+ or CD8+ T cells sorted from blood, taken in a trial of the OX40 agonist ivuxolimab. Receptors originate from an adult with an advanced solid tumor such as melanoma, head and neck, liver or kidney cancer.

The chain links TRBV29-1 to TRBJ2-7; 8 bases match TRBD2. V dropped 2 bases and J dropped 2; count of bases not matched to a gene: 5. The CDR3 is made up of 14 amino acids. Germline V CDR1 and CDR2: SQVTM, ANQGSEA. DNA of the CDR3: TGCAGCGTTGAATATAGCGGGGAAGCCTACGAGCAGTACTTC. Residues: CSVEYSGEAYEQYF.

This clone was seen more than once but under ten times. V and J are TRBV28 and TRBJ2-1, with D tentatively TRBD2 (5 bases). The germline CDR1 and CDR2 sequences are MDHEN and SYDVKM. The CDR3 covers 15 residues. Between the trimmed V and J ends, which lost 5 bases and 4 bases, there was a span of 15 bases. CDR3 residues: CASSRNKAVYNEQFF. The DNA for the CDR3 is TGTGCCAGCAGTCGCAACAAAGCGGTTTACAATGAGCAGTTCTTC.

J is TRBJ2-2 and V is TRBV7-9; D is unresolved. V dropped 3 bases and J dropped 6 bases, with 11 bases sitting between them. The CDR3 is 14 residues long. Germline-derived CDR1 and CDR2 are SEHNR and FQNEAQ (reference sequence). Here the CDR3 reads CASSFKGSAGELFF. The CDR3 region has the DNA TGTGCCAGCAGCTTCAAGGGTTCCGCCGGGGAGCTGTTTTTT. The complete variable domain, with remaining parts taken from reference TRBV7-9 and TRBJ2-2, reads DTGVSQNPRHKITKRGQNVTFRCDPISEHNRLYWYRQTLGQGPEFLTYFQNEAQLEKSRLLSDRFSAERPKGSFSTLEIQRTEQGDSAMYLCASSFKGSAGELFFGEGSRLTVL.

The V gene is TRBV4-1, the J gene TRBJ2-7; D not certain. Trimming shortened V by 2 bases and J by 2 bases, and 13 bases separated the two germline ends. Germline loops: CDR1 MGHRA, CDR2 YSYEKL. The CDR3 has 15 amino acids. In DNA form, the CDR3 reads TGCGCCAGCAGCCAATATCCGGACGGCGCCTACGAGCAGTACTTC. Protein: CASSQYPDGAYEQYF.

This chain uses TRBV19 with TRBJ1-1; 7 nucleotides align to TRBD1. J gave up 2 bases and V 5 bases, and 8 bases lay outside the gene matches. Germline V lookup: CDR1 LNHDA, CDR2 SQIVND (reference sequence). The CDR3 extends over 15 amino acids. In DNA, the CDR3 is TGTGCCAGTAGTCCCAGGGGGGGGGTTAACACTGAAGCTTTCTTT. Its protein is CASSPRGGVNTEAFF.

This clone was seen a single time. This rearrangement joins TRBV5-4 to TRBJ2-1, with D maybe TRBD2 (6 bases). Trimming stripped 3 bases from V and 2 bases from J, with 12 bases between. The CDR3 runs to 15 residues. The germline CDR1 and CDR2 sequences are SGHNT and YYREEE (reference sequence). CDR3 coding DNA: TGTGCCAGCAGCTCCCGGGACTGGACCTACAATGAGCAGTTCTTC. This gives the protein CASSSRDWTYNEQFF.